Detailed here is one T cell receptor beta chain. Its antigen remains unknown. This record belongs to a study of shared clonotypes between healthy human individuals. As defined, naive CD8 cells were CD45RO-negative and positively selected for CCR7, with terminally differentiated effector memory CD45RA+ cells excluded. Samples underwent the assay at deep level. Assay used: immunoSEQ multiplex PCR; TCRdb lists only in-frame clones, some missing. Here the sample spans about 750,000 clones, over 90% being singletons. V was clipped by 7 bases and J by 5 bases, with 18 bases between them. Germline V gene lookup returns CDR1 MDHEN and CDR2 SYDVKM. The CDR3 contains 14 residues. Findings of the study overall: Generation probabilities were higher for clonotypes shared across all four sorted-subset donors than for unshared ones. Estimated richness values were generally larger in naive subsets than in memory subsets.

The sample was naive CD8+ T cells sorted from blood. This chain connects TRBV28 to TRBJ2-7; the D gene is possibly TRBD1 (5 bases). The TCR comes from a young man in good health. In DNA form, the CDR3 reads TGTGCCAGCACGCCGACAGACCCTTGGGACGAGCAGTACTTC. This encodes CASTPTDPWDEQYF.